This T cell receptor (beta chain) was retrieved from a study of cytomegalovirus exposure and HLA in healthy donors. Profiled with immunoSEQ multiplex PCR; TCRdb holds only in-frame clones, not every one. The sample carries 250,000 or so clones, more than 75% recorded once. Donors were drawn from the approximately 120-subject validation cohort, separate from the approximately 700-subject first cohort. On this clone itself: Its specificity is not known.

Trimming took off 5 bases at V and 2 bases at J, with 12 bases between the two ends. Germline V gene sequence: CDR1 SGHTA, CDR2 FQGNSA. The CDR3 extends over 14 amino acids. Study results and caveats: Reports described diagnosis of cytomegalovirus status by the classifier as highly specific and sensitive. Listed as cytomegalovirus-associated were 150 or so TCR beta chains. Among the CMV-associated chains, three were confirmed in vitro as specific for CMV antigens.

This rearrangement joins TRBV7-2 to TRBJ1-2; possible D gene TRBD1, 5 bases. This clonotype was sampled from a young man in good health and CMV-seropositive. Sequences were obtained from PBMCs. The CDR3 is CASSAYRLNYGYTF. The CDR3 bases are TGTGCCAGCAGCGCATACAGGCTGAACTATGGCTACACCTTC.